These T cell receptor beta chains were read from a single sample in a study of shared T cell receptors in the human thymus. Measured with immunoSEQ multiplex PCR; TCRdb has only the in-frame clones, and not every one. Of 720,000 or so clones in the sample, roughly 88% were seen once. This sample was shared with a second study, whose subject was human thymus T cells.

Sequences were obtained from thymocytes. The receptors stem from a girl in the first two years of life with a congenital heart defect. Each CDR3 is given with its conserved first and last residue. D genes are given only for firm matches.

TRBJ1-2 TRBD1 TRBV4-3 TGCGCCAGCAGCCAAGACGGGGGCGACAGGGACTACTATGGCTACACCTTC CASSQDGGDRDYYGYTF
TRBJ1-6 - TRBV15 TGTGCCACCAGCAGAGATTCGGGATCGAATTCACCCCTCCACTTT CATSRDSGSNSPLHF
TRBJ1-5 TRBD1 TRBV7-9 TGTGCCAGCAGCCCGGGGGACAGGGCCGGCGATCAGCCCCAGCATTTT CASSPGDRAGDQPQHF
TRBJ1-2 TRBD1 TRBV5-1 TGCGCCAGCAGCCCCGGGGGACAGCCGATTCACTATGGCTACACCTTC CASSPGGQPIHYGYTF
TRBJ2-3 TRBD2 TRBV9 TGTGCCAGCAGCGGAGCTACTAGCGGGGTGCACACAGATACGCAGTATTTT CASSGATSGVHTDTQYF
TRBJ1-1 - TRBV5-6 TGTGCCAGCAGCTGGCGGGGTAGGGCTGAAGCTTTCTTT CASSWRGRAEAFF
TRBJ2-3 TRBD2 TRBV7-9 TGTGCCAGCAGACCGACTGGGACTAAGCGGGGGGGCACAGATACGCAGTATTTT CASRPTGTKRGGTDTQYF
TRBJ2-1 TRBD2 TRBV11-2 TGTGCCAGCAGCTTAGTAGCGGGGGGGTCTAACAATGAGCAGTTCTTC CASSLVAGGSNNEQFF
TRBJ1-2 - TRBV6-6 TGTGCCAGCAGTTACTCCGCTCACGGTTTTCGATATGGCTACACCTTC CASSYSAHGFRYGYTF
TRBJ1-1 TRBD1 TRBV4-1 TGCGCCAGCAGCCAAATGACAGGGGGGAACACTGAAGCTTTCTTT CASSQMTGGNTEAFF
TRBJ2-5 TRBD1 TRBV5-1 TGCGCCAGCAGCTTCTTTCGGGACAGGGAGTTTCAAGAGACCCAGTACTTC CASSFFRDREFQETQYF
TRBJ2-1 - TRBV5-1 TGCGCCAGCAGCCTGCCCACAGGGAGTAAGGCCTACAATGAGCAGTTCTTC CASSLPTGSKAYNEQFF